The rows below give T cell receptor beta chains drawn from one sample of a study of beta chain features in type 1 diabetes. Repertoires were generated with immunoSEQ multiplex PCR, while TCRdb's copy carries only in-frame clones and drops some. Here the sample spans 160,000 or so clones, about 10% being singletons. Input material: central memory CD4+ T cells from blood. These receptor sequences come from a woman in her thirties with type 1 diabetes. The CDR3 runs from the conserved cysteine through the conserved F or W. Not all rows give a size; the values are once, few, many and, for expanded clones, a class.

clone_size j_call v_call cdr3_aa
few TRBJ1-2 TRBV7-9 CASSLGAYGYTF
- TRBJ2-3 TRBV10-3 CAISPRREGDTQYF
- TRBJ2-3 TRBV9 CASSERQAYIDTQYF
- TRBJ2-7 TRBV7-9 CASSQGTSGGTPYEQYF
few TRBJ2-7 TRBV7-6 CASSLAGRGGNEQYF
- TRBJ2-1 TRBV7-3 CASSLRTGGWNEQFF
- TRBJ2-7 TRBV15 CATSTHRGEQYF
- TRBJ2-7 TRBV15 CATSMLEEISYEQYF
few TRBJ2-1 TRBV6-1 CASSYGTGANEQFF
few TRBJ1-1 TRBV28 CASSPGSGGDRGEAFF
few TRBJ2-7 TRBV5-1 CASSFGAGGFDEQYF
few TRBJ1-2 TRBV20-1 CSAGHYGYTF
- TRBJ1-2 TRBV10-3 CAISEATGHEGGGYTF
- TRBJ1-2 TRBV6-6 CASSYPQGQGPGYTF
- TRBJ2-1 TRBV7-6 CASSLGLAGEGYNEQFF
- TRBJ1-2 TRBV6-5 CASSYSISSGYTF
few TRBJ1-1 TRBV6-5 CASSYGRRSMNTEAFF
- TRBJ2-1 TRBV9 CASSVDEGVYYNEQFF
few TRBJ1-2 TRBV7-3 CASSLLGPGQGGGGYTF
- TRBJ1-4 TRBV5-1 CASSFSETGEKLFF
few TRBJ2-3 TRBV7-9 CASTPGPGLAADTQYF
few TRBJ2-3 TRBV4-2 CASSPGPRLDTDTQYF
few TRBJ2-1 TRBV28 CASSLRGGQFF
- TRBJ2-6 TRBV7-3 CASSLGTGSGANVLTF
- TRBJ2-7 TRBV20-1 CSASWGHEQYF
- TRBJ2-5 TRBV7-7 CASSPGTASLGTQYF
few TRBJ2-1 TRBV29-1 CSVARGGSYNEQFF
- TRBJ2-1 TRBV7-9 CASSLWGREVAGGNEQFF
- TRBJ2-5 TRBV9 CASSVANTQETQYF
- TRBJ2-7 TRBV7-9 CASSRPLAGGPYEQYF
- TRBJ1-1 TRBV19 CASSITDRGLTAFF
- TRBJ2-5 TRBV14 CASSVVETQYF
few TRBJ2-5 TRBV30 CAWRPSGRKETQYF
many TRBJ2-3 TRBV29-1 CSVEEGAGGTDTQYF
- TRBJ2-1 TRBV4-2 CASSQGSSGSHSYNEQFF
- TRBJ1-5 TRBV30 CAWSFRGTSNQPQHF
few TRBJ1-4 TRBV5-1 CASSLAATAREKLFF
- TRBJ2-4 TRBV6-1 CASSGRTGSDIQYF
- TRBJ2-1 TRBV10-1 CASRESGRQEQFF
few TRBJ2-2 TRBV28 CASTLGGQGTGELFF
- TRBJ2-3 TRBV29-1 CSVLRSGLTDTQYF
few TRBJ2-6 TRBV18 CASSTGENPGANVLTF
- TRBJ2-1 TRBV18 CASSPQQGPYNEQFF
- TRBJ2-5 TRBV2 CASSGSGEETQYF
few TRBJ2-7 TRBV20-1 CSAGDRGKWYF
few TRBJ1-1 TRBV30 CAWDRGLETEAFF
- TRBJ2-7 TRBV28 CASTPSRRPYEQYF
- TRBJ2-3 TRBV28 CASSLWVSGTHTQYF
- TRBJ2-1 TRBV7-3 CASSPERSSYNEQFF
- TRBJ2-3 TRBV5-6 CASSLAQSVITDTQYF
- TRBJ2-1 TRBV5-6 CASSFLQGFGEQFF
few TRBJ2-1 TRBV2 CASSPLAREGFF
few TRBJ2-2 TRBV5-1 CASSSITLGELFF